Below are 25 T cell receptor beta chains sequenced from a single sample in a study of blood T cell repertoires in COVID-19 (dated by TCRdb to 2020 to 2021). The library was prepared using the immunoSEQ multiplex PCR assay. TCRdb provides this immuneACCESS table in a form limited to in-frame rearrangements. Some clones are lacking; in checked studies, under half of them reflect an unresolved V gene, and why the rest are absent is not known. This sample holds 110,000 to 150,000 clones; 65% to 90% were observed only once. The ten largest clones represent 2.5% to 3.5% of the sample. Source material: peripheral blood. These receptors came from a man in his forties or fifties with acute or convalescent COVID-19.

The sample holds one count of this clone. V is TRBV10-3 and J is TRBJ2-7; TRBD1 matches at 11 bases. Trimming at V came to 11 bases and at J to 4 bases, leaving 10 bases not matched to a gene. CDR1 is ENHRY, CDR2 SYGVKD, per germline. This CDR3 comprises 14 residues. Here the CDR3 reads CAATPGQGGYEQYF. The CDR3 nucleotides are TGTGCCGCCACGCCGGGACAGGGGGGTTACGAGCAGTACTTC.

This clone occurred once. The J gene is TRBJ1-6, the V gene TRBV6-1, with 7 bases identical to TRBD1. Trimming removed 0 bases from V and 6 bases from J; junction bases left unmatched: 8. Germline CDR1 MNHNS, CDR2 SASEGT. The CDR3 contains 17 residues. In DNA form, the CDR3 reads TGTGCCAGCAGTGAAGCCTGGACAGGATACCTTAATTCACCCCTCCACTTT. Its translation is CASSEAWTGYLNSPLHF.

The genes are TRBV11-3 and TRBJ2-3; D gene unclear. The germline V and J ends were trimmed by 3 bases and 4 bases, with 11 bases remaining between them. CDR3 size: 14 residues. Germline CDR1 is SGHNT and CDR2 is YENEEA. CDR3 loop: CASSLVYMADTQYF. The CDR3 DNA reads TGTGCCAGCAGCTTGGTCTATATGGCAGATACGCAGTATTTT. Full variable domain (outside the CDR3, taken from reference TRBV11-3 and TRBJ2-3): EAGVVQSPRYKIIEKKQPVAFWCNPISGHNTLYWYLQNLGQGPELLIRYENEEAVDDSQLPKDRFSAERLKGVDSTLKIQPAELGDSAVYLCASSLVYMADTQYFGPGTRLTVL.

CDR3 sequence: CASSTGRGRGMVEQYF. The CDR3 bases are TGTGCCAGCAGCACAGGGAGGGGCAGGGGCATGGTCGAGCAGTACTTC. This chain links TRBV11-3 with TRBJ2-7; D may be TRBD2 (7 bases). The CDR3 has 16 residues. Germline loops: CDR1 SGHNT, CDR2 YENEEA. Trimming removed 5 bases from V and 6 bases from J, with 23 bases in between.

The chain couples TRBV6-5 to TRBJ2-7; possible D gene TRBD2, 5 bases. CDR1 MNHEY and CDR2 SVGAGI come from the germline V gene. The CDR3 loop spans 13 amino acids. V lost 6 bases and J lost 3, with 12 bases in between. CDR3 bases: TGTGCCAGCAGGAGGGTTAATGACTACGAGCAGTACTTC. Translating gives CASRRVNDYEQYF.

This chain connects TRBV11-2 to TRBJ2-2, with a weak D call TRBD2 (6 bases). V was shortened by 5 bases and J by 6 bases, with 13 bases between the two germline ends. Looked up from germline, CDR1 is SGHAT and CDR2 is FQNNGV. The CDR3 contains 14 residues. The DNA for the CDR3 is TGTGCCAGCAGCCCCCGGGCGGGGCCCGGGGAGCTGTTTTTT. It codes for CASSPRAGPGELFF. The complete variable domain, with remaining parts taken from reference TRBV11-2 and TRBJ2-2, reads EAGVAQSPRYKIIEKRQSVAFWCNPISGHATLYWYQQILGQGPKLLIQFQNNGVVDDSQLPKDRFSAERLKGVDSTLKIQPAKLEDSAVYLCASSPRAGPGELFFGEGSRLTVL.

The chain recombines TRBV11-2 with TRBJ1-1, with TRBD1 as a possible D gene (5 bases). Germline V lookup: CDR1 SGHAT, CDR2 FQNNGV. The V and J ends lost 3 bases and 1 base respectively, with 6 bases between them. This CDR3 is 13 amino acids long. This CDR3 is CASSFGANTEAFF. The DNA for the CDR3 is TGTGCCAGCAGCTTTGGGGCGAACACTGAAGCTTTCTTT.

This clone was picked up a small number of times. The V and J genes are TRBV30 and TRBJ2-2; perhaps TRBD2 as D (5 bases). The CDR3 extends over 15 amino acids. Germline loops: CDR1 GTSNPN, CDR2 SVGIG (reference sequence). V lost 2 bases, J lost 0 bases, and 10 bases lay in between. The DNA for the CDR3 is TGTGCCTGGAGTAAGACACTAGCGAACACCGGGGAGCTGTTTTTT. The encoded protein is CAWSKTLANTGELFF.

The chain carries TRBV5-1 and TRBJ1-1, with 9 bases fitting TRBD1. Germline CDR1 is SGHRS and CDR2 is YFSETQ. The V and J ends lost 4 bases and 6 bases, in that order; junction bases with no gene match: 4. The CDR3 length is 13 residues. CDR3 DNA: TGCGCCAGCAGCCGGAGACAGGGGGCTGAAGCTTTCTTT. Residues: CASSRRQGAEAFF.

In its sample, this clone was seen a few times. V usage is TRBV5-1 and J usage is TRBJ2-7, with D possibly TRBD2 on 5 matching bases. Germline V gene sequence: CDR1 SGHRS, CDR2 YFSETQ. This CDR3 is built from 14 residues. V was pared by 4 bases and J by 3 bases, with 14 bases between. CDR3 in DNA: TGCGCCAGCAGCCCCGACTCCGGGGTCTACGAGCAGTACTTC. It specifies CASSPDSGVYEQYF.

The chain employs TRBV6-1 and TRBJ2-7; the match to TRBD2 covers 9 bases. J lost 6 bases, V lost 2 bases, and 8 bases had no gene match. This CDR3 contains 15 residues. The germline V gene encodes CDR1 MNHNS and CDR2 SASEGT. In DNA form, the CDR3 reads TGTGCCAGCAGTGAAACGGGGTGGCGGGGGGGCGAGCAGTACTTC. It is translated as CASSETGWRGGEQYF.

V gene TRBV21-1 combines with J gene TRBJ2-2; TRBD1 was called by the table and not checked on the DNA. TRBV21-1 is annotated as a pseudogene. This CDR3 spans 16 amino acids. This CDR3 reads CASSKVRREESGELFF. CDR3 coding DNA: TGTGCCAGCAGCAAAGTTCGCAGGGAAGAGTCCGGGGAGCTGTTTTTT.

The chain joins TRBV30 to TRBJ1-5; 11 bases fit TRBD1. V lost 3 bases and J lost 4; bases outside the gene matches: 5. This CDR3 is built from 15 residues. Per the germline V gene, CDR1 is GTSNPN and CDR2 is SVGIG (reference sequence). The CDR3: CAWRDRGRGNQPQHF. The CDR3, as DNA: TGTGCCTGGAGGGACAGGGGGCGTGGGAATCAGCCCCAGCATTTT.

The chain joins TRBV27 to TRBJ2-5; D is perhaps TRBD1 (6 bases). This CDR3 contains 15 residues. CDR1 and CDR2 from the germline V gene are MNHEY and SMNVEV (reference sequence). V was cut by 5 bases and J by 2 bases, with 15 bases left in between. In nucleotides, the CDR3 is TGTGCCAGCAGTCCCAAGGACAGACGACAAGAGACCCAGTACTTC. It codes for CASSPKDRRQETQYF.

The chain recombines TRBV5-6 with TRBJ1-5; D not resolved. CDR3 size: 12 residues. Germline-derived CDR1 and CDR2 are SGHDT and YYEEEE. Trimming shortened V by 7 bases and J by 2 bases, and 7 bases separated the two germline ends. The CDR3 here is CASRRGNQPQHF. The CDR3 coding sequence is TGTGCCAGCCGGAGAGGCAATCAGCCCCAGCATTTT.

This rearrangement joins TRBV7-8 to TRBJ2-7; 10 nucleotides match TRBD1. Germline trimming cut 8 bases from V and 4 bases from J; bases unmatched to any gene: 11. The CDR3 is 15 residues long. The germline CDR1 and CDR2 sequences are SGHVS and FQNEAQ. As DNA, the CDR3 is TGTGCCAGCTCTCCGGGGGGACAGGGGATGTACGAGCAGTACTTC. It translates to CASSPGGQGMYEQYF.

This rearrangement joins TRBV6-7 to TRBJ1-1, with D tentatively TRBD1 (5 bases). TRBV6-7 belongs to the ORF category, with a function that is uncertain. There are 17 residues in the CDR3. Deletions cut 2 bases from V and 2 bases from J, with 18 bases between. This chain's CDR3 is CASSYPFRAGRNTEAFF. The DNA for the CDR3 is TGTGCCAGCAGTTACCCGTTCAGGGCTGGTCGTAACACTGAAGCTTTCTTT.

The chain couples TRBV28 to TRBJ1-4; 7 bases are shared with TRBD1. CDR1 and CDR2 (germline): MDHEN, SYDVKM. The CDR3 consists of 13 residues. The V gene end was trimmed by 2 bases and the J gene end by 6 bases; junction bases not matched to a gene: 0. CDR3: CASSLQGDEKLFF. The DNA of the CDR3 is TGTGCCAGCAGTTTACAGGGGGATGAAAAACTGTTTTTT.

The J gene is TRBJ2-3, the V gene TRBV28; unclear D gene. Germline V gives CDR1 MDHEN, CDR2 SYDVKM. V shed 5 bases and J shed 8 bases, with 20 bases lying between them. The CDR3 is 15 amino acids. The CDR3 region is CASSEPGPLLGTQYF. The CDR3 nucleotides are TGTGCCAGCAGTGAACCGGGTCCCCTTTTAGGTACGCAGTATTTT. The full variable domain, in which reference TRBV28 and TRBJ2-3 provide the parts outside the CDR3, is DVKVTQSSRYLVKRTGEKVFLECVQDMDHENMFWYRQDPGLGLRLIYFSYDVKMKEKGDIPEGYSVSREKKERFSLILESASTNQTSMYLCASSEPGPLLGTQYFGPGTRLTVL.

This sequence joins TRBV24-1 and TRBJ2-7; 7 bases fit TRBD2. CDR1 and CDR2 from the germline V gene are KGHDR and SFDVKD. J gave up 6 bases and V 5 bases, and 3 bases lay outside the gene matches. CDR3 length: 12 amino acids. The chain's CDR3 is CATSGGSSEQYF. The CDR3 nucleotides are TGTGCCACCAGTGGCGGGAGTTCCGAGCAGTACTTC.

This rearrangement joins TRBV19 to TRBJ2-2; 7 bases map to TRBD1. Trimming at V came to 3 bases and at J to 3 bases, leaving 10 bases not matched to a gene. The CDR3 is made up of 17 amino acids. The germline CDR1 and CDR2 sequences are LNHDA and SQIVND (reference sequence). This CDR3 is CASSIIRDSYYTGELFF. CDR3 bases: TGTGCCAGTAGTATTATCCGGGACAGCTATTACACCGGGGAGCTGTTTTTT.

With regard to this clone: Other DNA sequences in the sample encode the same CDR3. The chain uses TRBV5-6 and TRBJ1-1; D not certain. From germline, CDR1 is SGHDT and CDR2 YYEEEE. V dropped 7 bases and J dropped 1 base, with 11 bases sitting between them. The CDR3 extends over 13 amino acids. Here the CDR3 reads CASSLQPNTEAFF. Written as DNA, the CDR3 is TGTGCCAGCTCCTTACAGCCGAACACTGAAGCTTTCTTT.

The sample holds one count of this clone. The J gene is TRBJ2-3, the V gene TRBV11-3; 7 bases align to TRBD2. After removal of 0 bases from V and 2 bases from J, the junction contained 11 bases not matched to a gene. CDR1 SGHNT and CDR2 YENEEA come from the germline V gene. This CDR3 has 18 amino acids. In DNA, the CDR3 is TGTGCCAGCAGCTTAGAGGGAGGGACTCCACTAAACACAGATACGCAGTATTTT. Encoded protein: CASSLEGGTPLNTDTQYF.

The chain combines TRBV6-1 with TRBJ1-5; TRBD1 is a possible D gene (6 bases). The V and J ends lost 2 bases and 6 bases respectively, with 11 bases between them. Per the germline V gene, CDR1 is MNHNS and CDR2 is SASEGT. The CDR3 sequence is 14 residues long. This CDR3 reads CASSEIGTIQPQHF. In DNA, the CDR3 is TGTGCCAGCAGTGAAATCGGGACAATTCAGCCCCAGCATTTT.

Here the CDR3 reads CASSLGPRDRGLSTEAFF. The CDR3 bases are TGTGCCAGCAGCTTAGGCCCCCGGGACAGGGGCCTTTCCACTGAAGCTTTCTTT. The chain joins TRBV11-2 to TRBJ1-1, with TRBD1 identical over 10 bases. The CDR3 length is 18 residues. CDR1 SGHAT and CDR2 FQNNGV come from the germline V gene. Losses at the gene ends were 1 base for V and 4 bases for J; bases not matched to a gene: 12.